This T cell receptor (beta chain) stems from a study of T cell responses to AZD1222 COVID-19 vaccine. The study, taken as a whole, reports: Repertoires were collected only later (after the peak T cell response had occurred). A mostly white British donor set with more females was recruited, and clonal diversity was possibly underestimated.

The CDR3 sequence is 17 residues long. Germline V gene lookup returns CDR1 SGHRS and CDR2 YFSETQ. The V gene lost 0 bases and the J gene lost 1 base, with 14 bases spanning the gap. TCRdb's table, derived via immunoSEQ multiplex PCR, lists solely in-frame clones and lacks some. The data show 130,000 or so clones, 90% to 95% seen once. With regard to this clone: Its specificity is unknown.

The sample was peripheral blood, taken on day 0 of AZD1222 vaccination. The receptor's source is an adult in good health. The V and J genes are TRBV5-1 and TRBJ2-1, with TRBD2 as a possible D gene (5 bases). The CDR3: CASSLAQLRESYNEQFF. The CDR3 coding sequence is TGCGCCAGCAGCTTGGCTCAGCTAAGGGAGTCCTACAATGAGCAGTTCTTC. Drawing the rest from reference TRBV5-1 and TRBJ2-1, the complete variable domain is KAGVTQTPRYLIKTRGQQVTLSCSPISGHRSVSWYQQTPGQGLQFLFEYFSETQRNKGNFPGRFSGRQFSNSRSEMNVSTLELGDSALYLCASSLAQLRESYNEQFFGPGTRLTVL.